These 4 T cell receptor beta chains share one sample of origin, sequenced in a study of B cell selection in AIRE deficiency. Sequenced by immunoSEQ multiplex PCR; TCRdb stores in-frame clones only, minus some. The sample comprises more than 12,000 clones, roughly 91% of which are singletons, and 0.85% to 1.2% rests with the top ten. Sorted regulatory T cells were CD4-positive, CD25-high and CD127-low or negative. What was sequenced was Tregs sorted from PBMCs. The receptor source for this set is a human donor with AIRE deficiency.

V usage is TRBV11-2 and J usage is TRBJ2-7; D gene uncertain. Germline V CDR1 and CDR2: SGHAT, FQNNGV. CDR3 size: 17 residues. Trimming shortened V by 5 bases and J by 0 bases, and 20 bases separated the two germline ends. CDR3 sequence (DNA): TGTGCCAGCAGCCCACTGGGCTGGCGGTGGGGCTCCTACGAGCAGTACTTC. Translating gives CASSPLGWRWGSYEQYF.

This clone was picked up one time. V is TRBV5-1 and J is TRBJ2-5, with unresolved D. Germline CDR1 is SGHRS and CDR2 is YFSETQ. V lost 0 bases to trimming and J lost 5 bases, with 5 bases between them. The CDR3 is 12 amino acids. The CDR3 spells CASSLDGETQYF. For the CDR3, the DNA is TGCGCCAGCAGCTTGGACGGGGAGACCCAGTACTTC.

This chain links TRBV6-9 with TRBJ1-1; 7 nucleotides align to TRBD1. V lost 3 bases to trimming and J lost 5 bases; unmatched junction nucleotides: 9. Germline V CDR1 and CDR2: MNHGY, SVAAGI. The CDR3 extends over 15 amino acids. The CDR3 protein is CASSYEQGFSTEAFF. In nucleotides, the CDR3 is TGTGCCAGCAGTTACGAACAGGGGTTCTCGACTGAAGCTTTCTTT.

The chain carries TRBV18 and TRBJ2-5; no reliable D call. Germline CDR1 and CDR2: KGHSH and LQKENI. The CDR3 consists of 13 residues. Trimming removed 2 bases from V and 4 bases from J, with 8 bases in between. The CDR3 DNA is TGTGCCAGCTCACCAATCTCGGGAGAGACCCAGTACTTC. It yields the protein CASSPISGETQYF.